This T cell receptor (beta chain) was observed in a study of OX40 agonist ivuxolimab in advanced cancers. Whole-study results and caveats: Antigen specificity remained undetermined for the expanded peripheral T cells. In the 0.1 to 3.0 mg/kg range, CD4+ and CD8+ blood T cells had expanded clonally by week 6. Low normalized T-cell clonal expansion was also seen in some nonresponders.

Using immunoSEQ multiplex PCR, the repertoire was profiled, and TCRdb retains in-frame clones only, with some absent. Of tens of thousands of clones in the sample, 91% are singletons; the top ten hold about 28%. Comments on this clone: Its antigen remains unidentified.

V was shortened by 7 bases and J by 0 bases, with 22 bases between the two germline ends. Germline-derived CDR1 and CDR2 are SGHAT and FQNNGV. The CDR3 is 17 residues long. With baseline, cycle 4 day 1, and cycle 7 day 1 as timepoints, blood was sampled. The source of this sequence is an adult with an advanced solid tumor such as melanoma, head and neck, liver or kidney cancer. The source was CD4+ or CD8+ T cells sorted from blood, collected in a trial of the OX40 agonist ivuxolimab. J is TRBJ2-7 and V is TRBV11-2; unclear D gene. The CDR3, as DNA: TGTGCCAGCACCGGGCCGGTCCCCAAAAAAAGCTCCTACGAGCAGTACTTC. This gives the protein CASTGPVPKKSSYEQYF.